This T cell receptor (beta chain) is drawn from a study of cytomegalovirus exposure and HLA in healthy donors. Study-wide results and limits: Most TCR sequences were uncommon, yet certain public TCRs appeared in many donors. Later, an analysis found that TCR clusters from the first cohort tended to co-occur in the roughly 120 validation repertoires. Some TCR beta chains (approximately 180 of them) were listed as cytomegalovirus-associated.

Data came from immunoSEQ multiplex PCR; TCRdb stores just in-frame clones and leaves some out. The data contain approximately 190,000 clones, around four fifths of them seen just once; the ten biggest clones take up less than 9%. This clone was found a few times. Its specificity is unknown. V was cut by 3 bases and J by 8 bases, with 14 bases left in between. The germline gives CDR1 MDHEN, CDR2 SYDVKM. CDR3 size: 14 residues. The donors were members of the validation cohort comprising over a hundred subjects, separate from the roughly 690-subject first cohort. The receptor was derived from a young man in good health and CMV-seropositive. The sample consisted of PBMCs. The gene calls are TRBV28 and TRBJ1-5; D is unclear. Written as DNA, the CDR3 is TGTGCCAGCAGTTTTGCGGGGAAAGGGAAGCCCCAGCATTTT. Protein: CASSFAGKGKPQHF.